The present TCR beta chain was sequenced within a study of monozygotic twins with inflammatory bowel disease (dated by TCRdb to the late 2010s). Regarding the complete study: The complete study included 28 monozygotic twin pairs: 19 IBD-discordant Danish pairs and nine German pairs, of which four were IBD-concordant and five were IBD-discordant. Within discordant pairs, disease-associated traits were sought mainly by comparing IBD patients with their genetically identical healthy co-twins. Each individual had, on average, about 151 000 unique TCRalpha sequences and 181 000 unique TCRbeta sequences available for analysis.

Library generation was performed with 5' RACE. Each TCR library was prepared from around 3,400 ng of total RNA. cDNA was synthesized with SMARTScribe reverse transcriptase in eight separate reactions per sample. During cDNA synthesis, template switching introduced unique molecular identifiers that contained a 6-nucleotide sample barcode. TCRalpha and TCRbeta cDNA was amplified by two nested PCRs of about 15 and 9 cycles, with bead purification after each PCR. Before amplification, cDNA was treated with uracil DNA-glycosylase and purified using the QIAquick PCR purification kit. The second PCR was the step at which Illumina TruSeq-compatible adapters and sample-specific barcodes were added. Library quality and concentration were assessed using TapeStation and Qubit, and about 4.7 ng of each library was pooled. Pooled libraries were sequenced on an Illumina HiSeq2500 single-index Rapid Run with 2 x 100 bp reads and custom sequencing primers. Concerning the study's data processing: PCR and sequencing errors were corrected by UMI-based consensus assembly using MiGEC version 1.2.6. MiXCR version 2.1.1 was used for V(D)J alignment, clonotype assembly and CDR3 extraction. To normalise gene usage, clonotype sharing and MAIT/NKT TCR abundance, the top 1000, 10 000 and 20 000 clonotypes in each sample were analysed. Diversity was computed as the inverse Simpson index with the vegan R package after downsampling to 27 000 UMIs. Paired Mann-Whitney U tests on discordant twin pairs were used, with Benjamini-Hochberg multiple-testing correction. TCRdb reanalyzed the reads, keeping one entry per CDR3 protein sequence and omitting DNA. Clone size and V and J calls follow TCRdb, not the original study. The sample's table covers about 450,000 distinct CDR3 sequences. The ten biggest clones cover approximately 2.4% of the sample.

Comments on this clonotype: Its target antigen remains unknown.

Study-level results and caveats: Concordant and discordant twins showed no difference in repertoire similarity, possibly because of limited statistical power. Distinction between different T cell subtypes could not be achieved in the analysis. Compared with healthy twins, IBD patients had fewer clonotypes in common with other individuals, a difference most pronounced in patients showing signs of disease activity. Differing immunosuppressive treatments among patients may have added background noise and inter-individual variability to the repertoires. No single strong signal or clonotype linked to IBD turned up in the results, so the idea that one exists was not supported. A decrease in TCRbeta repertoire diversity, as measured by inverse Simpson index, was observed in IBD patients compared with their healthy co-twins.

The CDR3 runs 12 amino acids, cysteine and phenylalanine included. No DNA accompanies this entry. Per the germline V gene, MNHEY is the CDR1 and SVGEGT is the CDR2. From each donor, an approximately 2.3 ml peripheral blood sample was drawn into PAXgene tubes and stored at -80 degrees C. Total RNA was isolated from whole blood with the PAXgene blood miRNA kit on an automated QIAcube, without T cell sorting. Deep TCRalpha and TCRbeta repertoire profiling with unique molecular barcoding was performed on peripheral blood of monozygotic twin pairs concordant or discordant for inflammatory bowel disease. For every twin pair, smoking habits were documented, and each individual was categorised as a current, former or never smoker.

The origin of this receptor is a human donor with ulcerative colitis or Crohn's disease, or a healthy co-twin of an affected twin (not recorded which). Specimen: blood. The chain couples TRBV6-2 or TRBV6-3 to TRBJ1-1; TCRdb's D call, TRBD1, is unchecked because there is no DNA. CDR3 protein: CASSSPPRRAFF.